These 15 T cell receptor beta chains came from one sample sequenced in a study of T cells expressing NK-cell markers. TCRdb reprocessed the 5' RACE reads and reports one entry per CDR3 protein, with no DNA. Recorded for this sample: about 370,000 distinct CDR3 sequences. The sequencing sample was made of blood T cells: a sorted CD56 or NKG2C T cell subset, CD4+ or CD8+ T cells, or bulk PBMC T cells (not recorded which). The source is a woman aged 45-65 years in good health.

The chain carries TRBV9 and TRBJ2-1. CDR3 length: 15 amino acids. The germline V gene has CDR1 SGDLS and CDR2 YYNGEE. The CDR3 spells CASSVGDYLYNEQFF.

The chain couples TRBV20-1 to TRBJ1-2. The germline V gene has CDR1 DFQATT and CDR2 SNEGSKA (reference sequence). The CDR3 consists of 14 residues. The CDR3 is CSARPTRSNYGYTF.

This sequence joins TRBV11-2 and TRBJ1-2; the D gene TCRdb calls, TRBD1, cannot be checked with no DNA. This CDR3 spans 14 amino acids. Germline V gives CDR1 SGHAT, CDR2 FQNNGV. The CDR3 spells CASSLDRGSYGYTF.

The J gene is TRBJ2-7, the V gene TRBV2; TCRdb's assignment of TRBD1 cannot be checked, as there is no DNA. The CDR3 totals 18 residues. Germline CDR1 is SNHLY and CDR2 is FYNNEI. CDR3 sequence: CASRLQGVAGMDSYEQYF.

CDR3 region: CASSQGPGAATQYF. J is TRBJ2-5 and V is TRBV4-2; TCRdb gives TRBD1 as the D gene, but with no DNA this cannot be confirmed. Germline V CDR1 and CDR2: LGHNA, YNFKEQ. The length of the CDR3 is 14 residues.

The chain recombines TRBV5-1 with TRBJ2-3; TCRdb designates TRBD2, a call that cannot be tested without DNA. This CDR3 has 18 residues. Germline V CDR1 and CDR2: SGHRS, YFSETQ. The CDR3 sequence: CASSLAIRTSWSSDTQYF.

The chain uses TRBV20-1 and TRBJ2-1; the D gene TCRdb calls, TRBD2, cannot be checked with no DNA. Germline CDR1 DFQATT, CDR2 SNEGSKA (reference sequence). This CDR3 region has 14 residues. CDR3 in amino acids: CSASPISSYNEQFF.

The V and J genes are TRBV3-1 and TRBJ2-1; TCRdb calls TRBD2, which cannot be checked without DNA. In germline, CDR1 is LGHDT, CDR2 YNNKEL (reference sequence). The CDR3 covers 14 residues. CDR3 sequence reads: CASSLGLAGWEQFF.

The chain couples TRBV28 to TRBJ2-7. The CDR3 has 14 residues. Germline V CDR1 and CDR2: MDHEN, SYDVKM. The CDR3 sequence: CASSAILGSYEQYF. Combining the CDR3 with reference TRBV28 and TRBJ2-7 gives the whole variable domain DVKVTQSSRYLVKRTGEKVFLECVQDMDHENMFWYRQDPGLGLRLIYFSYDVKMKEKGDIPEGYSVSREKKERFSLILESASTNQTSMYLCASSAILGSYEQYFGPGTRLTVT.

The V call is TRBV3-1, the J call TRBJ1-1; TCRdb designates TRBD1, a call that cannot be tested without DNA. Germline CDR1 and CDR2: LGHDT and YNNKEL (reference sequence). This CDR3 has 20 residues. The CDR3: CASSQAWSTPGQGVYTEAFF.

V gene TRBV6-5 combines with J gene TRBJ2-6; without DNA, the TCRdb call of TRBD1 cannot be checked. The CDR3 length is 13 residues. CDR1 and CDR2 from the germline V gene are MNHEY and SVGAGI. CDR3 residues: CASRQGVANVLTF.

The chain employs TRBV5-1 and TRBJ1-2; TCRdb indicates TRBD1, and absent DNA this call remains unverified. CDR3 length: 13 amino acids. From germline, CDR1 is SGHRS and CDR2 YFSETQ. The CDR3 loop is CASRQGGDYGYTF.

The V call is TRBV5-1, the J call TRBJ1-2. CDR1 and CDR2 from the germline V gene are SGHRS and YFSETQ. This CDR3 has 13 amino acids. The CDR3: CASSLGILYGYTF.

V usage is TRBV27 and J usage is TRBJ1-2. This CDR3 contains 11 residues. Germline V lookup: CDR1 MNHEY, CDR2 SMNVEV (reference sequence). CDR3 sequence: CAGPFLDGYTF.

The CDR3 loop is CASSFGGETAFF. The chain couples TRBV19 to TRBJ1-1; checking the TCRdb D call of TRBD1 is not possible without DNA. The germline gives CDR1 LNHDA, CDR2 SQIVND (reference sequence). The CDR3 runs 12 residues.